Listed below are T cell receptor beta chains from one sample, sequenced in a study of cytomegalovirus exposure and HLA in healthy donors. Using immunoSEQ multiplex PCR, the repertoire was profiled, and TCRdb retains in-frame clones only, with some absent. The data hold some 97,000 clones, with 60% to 80% observed a single time. Sequenced: PBMCs. The receptors here all came from a woman aged 18-29 years in good health and CMV-seropositive. CDR3s include the opening cysteine and the closing phenylalanine or tryptophan. The D gene is left open where the match is weak. Expanded clones get a size class; other rows say once, few or many, or leave the size out.

TRBJ2-2,.,.,TRBV5-6,15,TGTGCCAGCAGCTTGTCCGTCAGTAACACCGGGGAGCTGTTTTTT,CASSLSVSNTGELFF
TRBJ2-3,.,TRBD2,TRBV5-1,16,TGCGCCAGCAGCTTTGCTCTAGCGGGAGGGCCCCATACGCAGTATTTT,CASSFALAGGPHTQYF
TRBJ1-4,.,.,TRBV4-3,15,TGCGCCAGCAGCCCAAGCCTTACAACTAATGAAAAACTGTTTTTT,CASSPSLTTNEKLFF
TRBJ2-2,.,.,TRBV27,13,TGTGCCAGCAGTCCACAGGTCACCGGGGAGCTGTTTTTT,CASSPQVTGELFF
TRBJ2-7,.,TRBD2,TRBV9,14,TGTGCCAGCAGCTTTAGCTGGGGAGGGACCGAGCAGTACTTC,CASSFSWGGTEQYF
TRBJ2-5,.,.,TRBV13,12,TGTGCCAGCAGCATAACCGGGACTGAGCAGTACTTC,CASSITGTEQYF
TRBJ1-1,.,TRBD1,TRBV27,15,TGTGCCAGCAGAGGGACAGGGGAGGTAGTCACTGAAGCTTTCTTT,CASRGTGEVVTEAFF
TRBJ2-5,few,TRBD1,TRBV7-8,13,TGTGCCAGCAGGACAGGGCTGGGTGAGACCCAGTACTTC,CASRTGLGETQYF
TRBJ2-2,.,.,TRBV6-4,15,TGTGCCAGCAGTGACGGAGAGCTCAACACCGGGGAGCTGTTTTTT,CASSDGELNTGELFF
TRBJ2-7,.,.,TRBV28,14,TGTGCCAGCAGTCCCCGGACTCGAAACTACGAGCAGTACTTC,CASSPRTRNYEQYF
TRBJ2-6,once,.,TRBV4-3,17,TGCGCCAGCAGCCAGGCGGACAGTTTCTCTGGGGCCAACGTCCTGACTTTC,CASSQADSFSGANVLTF
TRBJ1-1,.,.,TRBV4-3,14,TGCGCCAGCAGCCAAGATCGGGGGGGCACTGAAGCTTTCTTT,CASSQDRGGTEAFF
TRBJ2-2,.,.,TRBV11-2,16,TGTGCCAGCAGCCCCGGCGTACAGGTGATAACCGGGGAGCTGTTTTTT,CASSPGVQVITGELFF
TRBJ2-3,few,.,TRBV18,14,TGTGCCAGCTCACCAGGGGCTAGCACAGATACGCAGTATTTT,CASSPGASTDTQYF
TRBJ2-1,few,TRBD2,TRBV6-4,14,TGTGCCAGCAGTGAGGCTAGCGGGAGCAATGAGCAGTTCTTC,CASSEASGSNEQFF
TRBJ1-1,.,TRBD1,TRBV28,14,TGTGCCAGCAGTTCCGGACAGGGGGTCACTGAAGCTTTCTTT,CASSSGQGVTEAFF
TRBJ2-5,.,.,TRBV7-9,15,TGTGCCAGCAGCTTAGGGTTACAGGAGAAAGAGACCCAGTACTTC,CASSLGLQEKETQYF
TRBJ1-5,few,.,TRBV29-1,13,TGCAGCGTTGATGGTGGAGTTGGCCAGCCCCAGCATTTT,CSVDGGVGQPQHF
TRBJ2-7,.,.,TRBV6-5,13,TGTGCCAGCAGTTATGCGGGATCGGGCGAGCAGTACTTC,CASSYAGSGEQYF
TRBJ2-1,once,TRBD1,TRBV6-5,14,TGTGCCAGCAGTAGGGGACAGGGGAACAATGAGCAGTTCTTC,CASSRGQGNNEQFF
TRBJ2-1,.,TRBD2,TRBV19,15,TGTGCCAGTAGTATAAGGACTAGCAGATACAATGAGCAGTTCTTC,CASSIRTSRYNEQFF
TRBJ2-1,once,TRBD1,TRBV7-3,16,TGTGCCAGCAGTCGTTCTCCGGGACAGGGAGACAATGAGCAGTTCTTC,CASSRSPGQGDNEQFF
TRBJ2-7,.,TRBD2,TRBV5-4,15,TGTGCCAGCAGTCCAAGCGGGGGCGGGTCGTACGAGCAGTACTTC,CASSPSGGGSYEQYF
TRBJ2-5,.,TRBD1,TRBV7-2,15,TGTGCCAGCAGAGGACAGGGCCGGCTTCAAGAGACCCAGTACTTC,CASRGQGRLQETQYF
TRBJ2-5,.,TRBD2,TRBV27,16,TGTGCCAGCAGTTCCCCGTTTAGCGGGAGGAAAGAGACCCAGTACTTC,CASSSPFSGRKETQYF
TRBJ2-3,.,TRBD2,TRBV27,17,TGTGCCAGCAGCCGTTTTATGACTAGCGGGAGGTTTGATACGCAGTATTTT,CASSRFMTSGRFDTQYF
TRBJ1-1,.,.,TRBV14,16,TGTGCCAGCAGCCAAGATCTGGCAGGACTCAACACTGAAGCTTTCTTT,CASSQDLAGLNTEAFF
TRBJ2-5,.,TRBD1,TRBV11-3,16,TGTGCCAGCAGCTTGGGTAGCGACAGGGGACATATGCCCCAGTACTTC,CASSLGSDRGHMPQYF
TRBJ1-1,.,.,TRBV28,16,TGTGCCAGCATCCCGGGGACGGGGGGTCGGAACACTGAAGCTTTCTTT,CASIPGTGGRNTEAFF
TRBJ1-2,.,.,TRBV29-1,11,TGCAGCGTTGAGGGCATCTATGGCTACACCTTC,CSVEGIYGYTF
TRBJ2-7,.,TRBD2,TRBV6-6,14,TGTGCCAGCAGTCCACCGAGCGGGAGCCGCGAGCAGTACTTC,CASSPPSGSREQYF
TRBJ2-1,.,.,TRBV6-1,12,TGTGCCAGCACGGTACAAACGGGTGAGCAGTTCTTC,CASTVQTGEQFF
TRBJ2-5,.,TRBD1,TRBV7-3,15,TGTGCCAGCAGCTTAGGGCAGGGGGCGCAAGAGACCCAGTACTTC,CASSLGQGAQETQYF
TRBJ2-7,few,TRBD2,TRBV4-1,16,TGCGCCAGCAGCCCCCAGGTAGCTAGCGGGATGTACGAGCAGTACTTC,CASSPQVASGMYEQYF
TRBJ2-3,.,TRBD2,TRBV5-4,16,TGTGCCAGCAGCCGCGGGACTAGCGGGAGCACAGATACGCAGTATTTT,CASSRGTSGSTDTQYF
TRBJ2-5,once,TRBD2,TRBV5-1,17,TGCGCCAGCAGCTTGGCCCATACAGGACGGGGGGAAGAGACCCAGTACTTC,CASSLAHTGRGEETQYF
TRBJ2-3,few,TRBD2,TRBV10-3,18,TGTGCCATCAGTGCAGGATTAGCGGGAGGCCTGAGCACAGATACGCAGTATTTT,CAISAGLAGGLSTDTQYF
TRBJ1-1,.,.,TRBV4-1,15,TGCGCCAGCAGCCAAGTGGCAGGCCTGAACACTGAAGCTTTCTTT,CASSQVAGLNTEAFF
TRBJ1-4,.,.,TRBV5-6,14,TGTGCCAGCAGCTTTGGCAGGGGATATGAAAAACTGTTTTTT,CASSFGRGYEKLFF
TRBJ2-7,.,TRBD1,TRBV19,13,TGTGCCAGTCAAAGGGGACAGGGGGACGAGCAGTACTTC,CASQRGQGDEQYF
TRBJ2-6,few,.,TRBV30,14,TGTGCCTGGAGTACAGGAGATGGGGCCAACGTCCTGACTTTC,CAWSTGDGANVLTF
TRBJ2-5,.,TRBD1,TRBV5-1,16,TGCGCCAGCAGCTCGTGGGGTGACAGGGAAGAAGAGACCCAGTACTTC,CASSSWGDREEETQYF
TRBJ1-2,.,TRBD1,TRBV2,12,TGTGCCAGCAAAGGGGACAGTGGTGGCTACACCTTC,CASKGDSGGYTF
TRBJ2-3,once,.,TRBV7-2,14,TGTGCCAGCAGCTTAGCCCCCGGAGGAGATACGCAGTATTTT,CASSLAPGGDTQYF
TRBJ1-2,.,TRBD1,TRBV18,13,TGTGCCAGCTCACCTGGGACAGACTATGGCTACACCTTC,CASSPGTDYGYTF
TRBJ2-7,.,.,TRBV9,15,TGTGCCAGCAGCGTAGGTACGTCAGGGCCCTACGAGCAGTACTTC,CASSVGTSGPYEQYF
TRBJ2-2,.,.,TRBV7-6,17,TGTGCCAGCAGCTTAGTCGGAGGGGAAATCTCGACCGGGGAGCTGTTTTTT,CASSLVGGEISTGELFF
TRBJ1-2,.,.,TRBV7-8,15,TGTGCCAGCAGCTTAGCCCAGGGGACTAACTATGGCTACACCTTC,CASSLAQGTNYGYTF
TRBJ2-5,few,TRBD1,TRBV27,15,TGTGCCAGCAGTGCCGGGACAGGGGGCGTAGAGACCCAGTACTTC,CASSAGTGGVETQYF
TRBJ1-1,.,.,TRBV28,12,TGTGCCAGCAGTTTAGTCTACACTGAAGCTTTCTTT,CASSLVYTEAFF
TRBJ2-1,.,.,TRBV5-1,12,TGCGCCAGCAGCTTGGGAGAGGCTGAGCAGTTCTTC,CASSLGEAEQFF
TRBJ2-1,.,.,TRBV9,12,TGTGCCAGCAGCCCGGGGTACAATGAGCAGTTCTTC,CASSPGYNEQFF
TRBJ2-7,.,TRBD2,TRBV14,16,TGTGCCAGCAGCCAAGGGGTCGGACTAGCGGGAGTCGAGCAGTACTTC,CASSQGVGLAGVEQYF
TRBJ1-2,.,.,TRBV11-2,17,TGTGCCAGCAGCTTATCCCCCCCGGGATTAGCTAGCTATGGCTACACCTTC,CASSLSPPGLASYGYTF
TRBJ2-7,.,TRBD2,TRBV28,15,TGTGCCAGCAGTTGGAGCGCGGGAGGGGTTTACGAGCAGTACTTC,CASSWSAGGVYEQYF
TRBJ2-7,.,TRBD2,TRBV7-9,16,TGTGCCAGCCTTAGGGCGGGAGGGCCCCGGTCCTACGAGCAGTACTTC,CASLRAGGPRSYEQYF
TRBJ2-1,.,TRBD1,TRBV6-1,13,TGTGCCGGCGGTCAGGGGGCGCGTAATGAGCAGTTCTTC,CAGGQGARNEQFF
TRBJ2-6,.,TRBD1,TRBV9,18,TGTGCCAGCAGCTTCCGGGACAGGGTCCTCTCTGGGGCCAACGTCCTGACTTTC,CASSFRDRVLSGANVLTF
TRBJ1-4,.,TRBD1,TRBV19,14,TGTGCCAGTAGTATTGGACAGGGTCGCGAAAAACTGTTTTTT,CASSIGQGREKLFF
TRBJ2-3,.,TRBD2,TRBV7-8,17,TGTGCCAGCAGCTTAGCGATACTAGCGGGAAGCGCAGATACGCAGTATTTT,CASSLAILAGSADTQYF